These T cell receptor beta chains were read from a single sample in a study of T cell repertoires in cytomegalovirus infection. TCRdb fed the reads into MiXCR, producing one record per CDR3 protein. The sample carries about 740,000 distinct CDR3 sequences, about 40% recorded once. Sequencing used PBMCs. The receptors come from a human donor in good health (CMV status not recorded). Some clones in this sample may be carry-over from other donors' samples. Each CDR3 is given with its conserved first and last residue. D genes are given only for firm matches. Not every row has a clone size; where given, it reads once, few, many or a size class.

d_call,j_call,clone_size,v_call,cdr3_aa,cdr3_nt
.,TRBJ1-2,.,TRBV29-1,CSVEEGGYTF,TGCAGCGTTGAAGAGGGGGGCTACACCTTC
.,TRBJ2-7,.,TRBV27,CASSYRENNEQYF,TGTGCCAGCAGTTACCGGGAGAACAACGAGCAGTACTTC
TRBD1,TRBJ1-2,.,TRBV4-1,CASSQEGTGDGYTF,TGCGCCAGCAGCCAAGAAGGGACAGGGGATGGCTACACCTTC
TRBD1,TRBJ1-1,.,TRBV12-3/TRBV12-4,CASSMTGSTDAFF,TGTGCCAGCAGTATGACAGGGAGCACTGATGCTTTCTTT
TRBD2,TRBJ2-7,.,TRBV28,CASGSGSSTYEQYF,TGTGCCAGCGGTAGCGGGAGTTCAACCTACGAGCAGTACTTC
.,TRBJ2-7,.,TRBV27,CASRAAGYEQYF,TGTGCCAGCAGGGCAGCAGGCTACGAGCAGTACTTC
.,TRBJ2-2,.,TRBV29-1,CSVEVSTGELFF,TGCAGCGTTGAAGTGAGCACCGGGGAGCTGTTTTTT
.,TRBJ1-4,.,TRBV12-3/TRBV12-4,CASSSTRGVKLFF,TGTGCCAGCAGTTCTACCAGAGGGGTAAAACTGTTTTTT
.,TRBJ1-1,few,TRBV12-3/TRBV12-4,CASSPSTTVLRTEAFF,TGTGCCAGCAGTCCATCGACGACAGTTTTAAGGACTGAAGCTTTCTTT
TRBD1,TRBJ1-1,few,TRBV28,CASSSPYRGGEAFF,TGTGCCAGCAGTTCCCCCTACAGGGGGGGAGAAGCTTTCTTT
TRBD1,TRBJ1-1,.,TRBV27,CASSFDRENTEAFF,TGTGCCAGCAGTTTCGACAGGGAGAACACTGAAGCTTTCTTT
.,TRBJ1-5,few,TRBV7-2,CASSFTGNANQPQHF,TGTGCCAGCAGCTTCACAGGGAACGCCAATCAGCCCCAGCATTTT
TRBD2,TRBJ2-5,.,TRBV24-1,CATGDPQREGRETQYF,TGTGCCACCGGTGATCCCCAGCGGGAGGGCCGGGAGACCCAGTACTTC
.,TRBJ1-1,.,TRBV5-6,CASSLRVYTEAFF,TGTGCCAGCAGCTTGCGGGTTTACACTGAAGCTTTCTTT
.,TRBJ2-1,.,TRBV7-9,CASSLGGYEGPLNEQFF,TGTGCCAGCAGCTTAGGGGGTTACGAGGGACCCCTTAATGAGCAGTTCTTC
TRBD1,TRBJ1-2,.,TRBV29-1,CSVEDRDRVGYTF,TGCAGCGTTGAAGATAGGGACAGGGTTGGCTACACCTTC
.,TRBJ2-1,few,TRBV20-1,CSATRGYEQFF,TGCAGTGCTACTAGAGGCTATGAGCAGTTCTTC
.,TRBJ2-1,few,TRBV4-2,CASSQDGANEQFF,TGTGCCAGCAGCCAAGATGGGGCCAATGAGCAGTTCTTC
.,TRBJ1-5,.,TRBV28,CASSSEPADGPQHF,TGTGCCAGCAGCTCGGAACCCGCAGATGGGCCCCAGCATTTT
.,TRBJ2-3,few,TRBV7-8,CASSLESQHVTDTQYF,TGTGCCAGCAGCTTAGAGTCCCAGCACGTCACAGATACGCAGTATTTT
TRBD1,TRBJ1-2,many,TRBV7-2,CASSSRGQGYGYTF,TGTGCCAGCAGCTCCAGGGGGCAGGGCTATGGCTACACCTTC
.,TRBJ1-1,few,TRBV7-8,CASSKGVANTEAFF,TGTGCCAGCAGCAAGGGGGTAGCGAACACTGAAGCTTTCTTT
.,TRBJ1-2,few,TRBV12-3/TRBV12-4,CASRSQVPYGYTF,TGTGCCAGCAGGTCACAGGTTCCCTATGGCTACACCTTC
.,TRBJ2-6,.,TRBV11-2,CASSLVLFPDSSGANVLTF,TGTGCCAGCAGCTTAGTTCTGTTCCCGGACAGCTCTGGGGCCAACGTCCTGACTTTC
TRBD1,TRBJ2-1,few,TRBV19,CASSPIDRVSYNEQFF,TGTGCCAGTAGTCCCATCGACAGGGTATCCTACAATGAGCAGTTCTTC
.,TRBJ1-1,many,TRBV7-9,CASSLMALEAFF,TGTGCCAGCAGCTTAATGGCCCTTGAAGCTTTCTTT
.,TRBJ2-7,few,TRBV7-2,CASSSSTEQYF,TGTGCCAGCAGCTCTTCTACCGAGCAGTACTTC
.,TRBJ2-1,few,TRBV12-5,CASGLYNEQFF,TGTGCTAGTGGTTTGTACAATGAGCAGTTCTTC